This T cell receptor beta chain was identified in a study of OX40 agonist ivuxolimab in advanced cancers. Background on the study: Patients were treated with intravenous ivuxolimab, dosed at 0.01 to 10 mg/kg and infused every 2 weeks. Patients achieving partial responses numbered three: one hepatocellular carcinoma case and two cutaneous melanoma cases. General study findings and limits: Compared with CD4+, CD8+ T cells on average had more expanded clones.

With regard to this clone: Its target is not known.

This CDR3 contains 16 residues. The V gene's germline CDR1 is LNHDA and CDR2 SQIVND (reference sequence). V shed 3 bases and J shed 1 base, with 15 bases lying between them. TCRdb's table, derived via immunoSEQ multiplex PCR, lists solely in-frame clones and lacks some. The sample lists just under 75,000 clones, roughly 90% seen once, with approximately 0.45% in the top ten. This sequence originates from an adult with an advanced solid tumor such as melanoma, head and neck, liver or kidney cancer. The chain links TRBV19 to TRBJ1-1; tentative D call: TRBD1 (5 bases). The source was CD4+ or CD8+ T cells sorted from blood, collected in a trial of the OX40 agonist ivuxolimab. CDR3 amino acids: CASSIRNGATNTEAFF. The CDR3 DNA reads TGTGCCAGTAGTATCCGCAATGGGGCGACGAACACTGAAGCTTTCTTT.